Shown below are 5 T cell receptor beta chains from a single sample sequenced in a study of blood T cells in healthy people across ages. A second about 7 to 12 cycle PCR used barcoded and J-beta primers. TCRdb itself ran the 5' RACE reads through MiXCR, one entry per CDR3 protein. The data show 1,800,000 or so distinct CDR3 sequences, 35% to 50% seen once. Sample: blood. Source of these receptors: a human donor in good health.

The chain couples TRBV7-6 to TRBJ2-5; the D gene is possibly TRBD2 (6 bases). The V and J ends lost 4 bases and 4 bases respectively, with 16 bases between them. The germline V gene encodes CDR1 SGHVS and CDR2 FNYEAQ. The CDR3 runs 15 residues. CDR3 sequence: CASSSWSGSRETQYF. CDR3 DNA sequence: TGTGCCAGCAGCTCGTGGAGCGGGTCGCGAGAGACCCAGTACTTC.

This clonotype was detected a few times. This chain joins TRBV10-3 and TRBJ2-1, with 9 bases that match TRBD1. Trimming cost V 6 bases and J 4 bases; bases outside gene matches: 4. The CDR3 runs 14 residues. CDR1 ENHRY and CDR2 SYGVKD come from the germline V gene. Here the CDR3 reads CAISRDRDYNEQFF. The CDR3 DNA follows: TGTGCCATCAGCCGGGACAGGGATTACAATGAGCAGTTCTTC.

J is TRBJ1-5 and V is TRBV12-5; perhaps TRBD1 as D (5 bases). Germline CDR1 LGHNT, CDR2 FRNRAP. The CDR3 length is 14 residues. V was clipped by 8 bases and J by 4 bases, with 15 bases between them. Written as DNA, the CDR3 is TGTGCTAGTCGCGCCCCGGGGCGGAATCAGCCCCAGCATTTT. Its protein product is CASRAPGRNQPQHF.

With respect to this clonotype: A much bigger clone sits one base away, suggesting this may be a read error. The chain has TRBV18 and TRBJ1-5; D call uncertain. The germline V and J ends were trimmed by 3 bases and 0 bases, with 9 bases remaining between them. The germline V gene has CDR1 KGHSH and CDR2 LQKENI. The CDR3 contains 15 residues. In DNA, the CDR3 is TGTGCCAGCTCACCCCTCACCCTTAGCAATCAGCCCCAGCATTTT. This translates into CASSPLTLSNQPQHF.

There are a few counts of this clonotype. The rearrangement joins TRBV25-1 to TRBJ2-7; D is unresolved. The CDR3 contains 13 residues. CDR1 and CDR2 from the germline V gene are MGHDK and SYGVNS. V lost 5 bases and J 3 bases, leaving 11 bases between the germline ends. CDR3 coding DNA: TGTGCCAGCAGTTTAGCATACAACTACGAGCAGTACTTC. Protein product: CASSLAYNYEQYF.